Below, 3 T cell receptor beta chains from the same sample are listed, as sequenced in a study of vaccination effects on CD4 cells after COVID-19. The authors isolated CD4+ T cells after around 10 days of culture. Libraries were prepared by immunoSEQ multiplex PCR; TCRdb keeps only in-frame clonotypes and omits some of them. The table records about 25,000 clones, nearly 75% of them present only once. These receptors' targets are unknown. Sequencing was performed on CD4+ T cells from PBMCs cultured without peptide, taken before COVID-19 vaccination. Receptors were obtained from a human donor who received a COVID-19 vaccine.

V is TRBV4-2 and J is TRBJ1-1, with D maybe TRBD1 (6 bases). Trimming cost V 4 bases and J 0 bases, with 18 bases left between them. The CDR3 extends over 17 amino acids. Germline loops: CDR1 LGHNA, CDR2 YNFKEQ. In DNA, the CDR3 is TGTGCCAGCAGCCTTCTAGGGGGATCTCGCATGAACACTGAAGCTTTCTTT. It codes for CASSLLGGSRMNTEAFF.

The rearrangement uses TRBV6-4 and TRBJ1-4, with D possibly being TRBD1 (5 bases). V was cut by 8 bases and J by 5 bases, with 15 bases left in between. The germline gives CDR1 MRHNA, CDR2 SNTAGT. The CDR3 sequence is 14 residues long. CDR3 bases: TGTGCCAGCCGCCCGGGGGAAGTGAATGAAAAACTGTTTTTT. This sequence encodes CASRPGEVNEKLFF.

The rearrangement links TRBV27 to TRBJ2-1; 9 nucleotides match TRBD2. From germline, CDR1 is MNHEY and CDR2 SMNVEV (reference sequence). This CDR3 is built from 14 residues. With 2 bases clipped from V and 4 bases from J, the junction kept 0 bases outside the gene matches. The CDR3 nucleotides read TGTGCCAGCAGTTTAGCGGGAGGGTACAATGAGCAGTTCTTC. This gives the protein CASSLAGGYNEQFF.